These T cell receptor beta chains were read from a single sample in a study of control samples from healthy donors and cancer patients. The table came from immunoSEQ multiplex PCR; TCRdb's copy has only in-frame clones and leaves some out. The table records around 130,000 clones, about 95% of them present only once. The sequencing sample was made of blood. The receptors derive from a man aged 25-40 years in good health. Both conserved end residues are part of each CDR3.

V: TRBV7-7
length: 15
CDR3: CASSLAGTVQETQYF

V: TRBV28
length: 13
CDR3: CASTGGHNSPLHF

V: TRBV6-6
length: 13
CDR3: CASSPRGGFGYTF

V: TRBV7-6
length: 17
CDR3: CASSLYTPSGVEGEQFF

V: TRBV18
length: 15
CDR3: CASSPRKVDWDTQYF

V: TRBV6-1
length: 17
CDR3: CASSDSVSGQGGYGYTF

V: TRBV19
length: 14
CDR3: CASSITSTYNEQFF

V: TRBV9
length: 13
CDR3: CASSWTGDQPQHF

V: TRBV7-9
length: 14
CDR3: CASSLVATQETQYF

V: TRBV5-1
length: 15
CDR3: CASSLAPGTNYEQYF

V: TRBV28
length: 13
CDR3: CASSLGSYNEQFF

V: TRBV7-2
length: 15
CDR3: CASSLNFYLHYEQYF

V: TRBV3-1/TRBV3-2
length: 16
CDR3: CASSILAGGTVGTQYF

V: TRBV28
length: 15
CDR3: CASTSPGQGRTEAFF

V: TRBV13
length: 14
CDR3: CASSLVAGGTEAFF

V: TRBV10-2
length: 16
CDR3: CASSESTGPLNEKLFF

V: TRBV18
length: 13
CDR3: CASSPGRTYEQYF

V: TRBV6-5
length: 13
CDR3: CASRTPGAYEQYF

V: TRBV9
length: 14
CDR3: CASSAEGGGEKLFF

V: TRBV18
length: 18
CDR3: CASSPPGLAGGLYNEQFF

V: TRBV3-1/TRBV3-2
length: 16
CDR3: CASSQGQGASGNTIYF

V: TRBV2
length: 14
CDR3: CASSQYREAYGYTF

V: TRBV6-6
length: 13
CDR3: CATRATRDQPQHF

V: TRBV14
length: 17
CDR3: CASSHTPLAGASYEQYF

V: TRBV27
length: 14
CDR3: CASSLIGGTNEQYF

V: TRBV29-1
length: 13
CDR3: CSGNTGVAETQYF

V: TRBV9
length: 13
CDR3: CASSGDLSYEQYF

V: TRBV30
length: 16
CDR3: CAWSVRDRYANYGYTF

V: TRBV18
length: 15
CDR3: CASSPDGNSNQPQHF

V: TRBV6-2/TRBV6-3
length: 15
CDR3: CASSYTQGALGEQYF

V: TRBV19
length: 15
CDR3: CASSIPGASSTEAFF

V: TRBV9
length: 16
CDR3: CASSVDSAKTGNTIYF

V: TRBV20-1
length: 14
CDR3: CSASLRQGPETQYF

V: TRBV5-1
length: 14
CDR3: CASSLISGDEKLFF

V: TRBV4-2
length: 15
CDR3: CASSHERDTYNEQFF

V: TRBV2
length: 14
CDR3: CAGGYGRSSYEQYF

V: TRBV30
length: 11
CDR3: CAWSVGGVFTF

V: TRBV29-1
length: 11
CDR3: CSARGGDGYTF

V: TRBV10-3
length: 13
CDR3: CAISAGRQETQYF

V: TRBV27
length: 14
CDR3: CASAYRGGINEQFF

V: TRBV6-4
length: 17
CDR3: CASSEFSADRRYNEQFF

V: TRBV4-1
length: 17
CDR3: CASSQVEVLQGPRKLFF

V: TRBV13
length: 14
CDR3: CASSMDRRGNEQFF

V: TRBV5-1
length: 15
CDR3: CASSLETGSNQPQHF

V: TRBV4-1
length: 13
CDR3: CASSKGGLNEQFF

V: TRBV7-9
length: 18
CDR3: CASSLAILDHSLTDTQYF

V: TRBV10-3
length: 14
CDR3: CAISELQGGEKLFF

V: TRBV18
length: 14
CDR3: CASQTSGKNSPLHF

V: TRBV27
length: 15
CDR3: CASRPYGTLYNEQFF

V: TRBV7-3
length: 15
CDR3: CASSLGTGVTDTQYF

V: TRBV9
length: 15
CDR3: CASSVQLAGGNEQFF

V: TRBV5-6
length: 15
CDR3: CASSSGTQLLYEQYF

V: TRBV29-1
length: 14
CDR3: CSGWGFRLENTQYF

V: TRBV5-1
length: 15
CDR3: CASSSPTTMNTEAFF

V: TRBV28
length: 17
CDR3: CASSSRGLAVLQETQYF

V: TRBV9
length: 14
CDR3: CASSGTGQGYEQYF

V: TRBV13
length: 15
CDR3: CASSSGQGPSNGYTF

V: TRBV19
length: 13
CDR3: CASSIDVDNEQFF